A single sample is the source of the 7 T cell receptor beta chains below, sequenced in a study of blood T cell repertoires in COVID-19. Produced via immunoSEQ multiplex PCR; TCRdb's table is partial and in-frame only. The sample yields some 180,000 clones, 81% seen once. The sequenced sample consisted of peripheral blood. The receptor set was obtained from a woman aged 40 to 50 with COVID-19, enrolled during active disease.

This clone was detected a few times. The germline gene is not matched at one end of the junction; a read error may be the cause. The rearrangement joins TRBV6-2 or TRBV6-3 to TRBJ1-1; a weak D match, TRBD1 (6 bases). Germline lookup yields CDR1 MNHEY and CDR2 SVGEGT. The CDR3 is 13 amino acids. CDR3 sequence (DNA): TGTGCCAGCAGTAACTCAGGGGTGCCTGAAGCTTTCTTT. It translates to CASSNSGVPEAFF.

The chain couples TRBV7-6 to TRBJ2-2; 10 bases line up with TRBD2. The CDR3 totals 15 residues. Trimming removed 7 bases from V and 6 bases from J; junction bases left unmatched: 8. Germline V CDR1 and CDR2: SGHVS, FNYEAQ. The DNA of the CDR3 is TGTGCCAGCATCGAAGCGGGGGGGCCTTCCGGGGAGCTGTTTTTT. Residues: CASIEAGGPSGELFF.

This rearrangement joins TRBV27 to TRBJ1-5, with a tentative D call TRBD1 (5 bases). This CDR3 region has 15 residues. Per germline, CDR1 MNHEY and CDR2 SMNVEV (reference sequence). V dropped 6 bases and J dropped 0 bases, with 12 bases sitting between them. CDR3 coding DNA: TGTGCCAGCAGACGACAGAGGTATAGCAATCAGCCCCAGCATTTT. Translated: CASRRQRYSNQPQHF.

The rearrangement links TRBV11-2 to TRBJ1-2; TRBD1 aligns across 8 bases. J lost 3 bases, V lost 5 bases, and 8 bases had no gene match. The germline V gene encodes CDR1 SGHAT and CDR2 FQNNGV. The CDR3 extends over 15 amino acids. The CDR3 DNA is TGTGCCAGCAGCAAGACCCGACAGGGGCACTATGGCTACACCTTC. Translated, it gives CASSKTRQGHYGYTF.

DNA of the CDR3: TGTGCCAGCAGCTTGTCCTCCGGGCCCCAGCATTTT. Translation gives CASSLSSGPQHF. The chain employs TRBV5-6 and TRBJ1-5; no reliable D call. V shed 1 base and J shed 9 bases, with 8 bases lying between them. CDR1 and CDR2 from the germline V gene are SGHDT and YYEEEE. The CDR3 consists of 12 residues.

V and J are TRBV10-3 and TRBJ2-3, with 11 positions matching TRBD2. Germline V gene sequence: CDR1 ENHRY, CDR2 SYGVKD. This CDR3 contains 17 residues. The V segment lost 6 bases and the J segment 2 bases; nucleotides outside the gene matches: 10. CDR3 DNA sequence: TGTGCCATCAGCCTGCCCGGGACTAGCGGCCTCACAGATACGCAGTATTTT. The encoded protein is CAISLPGTSGLTDTQYF.

V is TRBV5-1 and J is TRBJ2-2, with unresolved D. Trimming pared 4 bases from V and 6 bases from J, leaving 13 bases between. Germline V gives CDR1 SGHRS, CDR2 YFSETQ. The CDR3 consists of 14 residues. The DNA for the CDR3 is TGCGCCAGCAGCCGGCAGGAAGTGGCCGGGGAGCTGTTTTTT. Residues: CASSRQEVAGELFF.